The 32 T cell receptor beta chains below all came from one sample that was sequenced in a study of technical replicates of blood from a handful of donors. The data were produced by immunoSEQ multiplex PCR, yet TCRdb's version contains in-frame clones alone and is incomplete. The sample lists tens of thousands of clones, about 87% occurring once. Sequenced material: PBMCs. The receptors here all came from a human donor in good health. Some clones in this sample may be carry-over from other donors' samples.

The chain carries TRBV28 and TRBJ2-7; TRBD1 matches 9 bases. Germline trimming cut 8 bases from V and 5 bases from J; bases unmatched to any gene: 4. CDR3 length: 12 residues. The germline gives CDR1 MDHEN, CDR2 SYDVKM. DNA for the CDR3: TGTGCCAGCCGGGACAGGGTAAACGAGCAGTACTTC. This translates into CASRDRVNEQYF.

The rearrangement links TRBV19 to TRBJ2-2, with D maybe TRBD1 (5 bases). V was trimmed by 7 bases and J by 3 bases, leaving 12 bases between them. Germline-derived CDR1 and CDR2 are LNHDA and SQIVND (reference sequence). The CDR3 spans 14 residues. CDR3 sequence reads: CASTRQGHTGELFF. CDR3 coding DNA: TGTGCCAGTACGAGGCAGGGCCACACCGGGGAGCTGTTTTTT.

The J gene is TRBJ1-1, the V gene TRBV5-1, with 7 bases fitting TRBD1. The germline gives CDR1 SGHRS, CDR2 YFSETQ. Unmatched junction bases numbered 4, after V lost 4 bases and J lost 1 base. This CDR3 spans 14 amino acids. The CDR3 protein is CASSRGQENTEAFF. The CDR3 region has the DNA TGCGCCAGCAGCCGCGGACAGGAGAACACTGAAGCTTTCTTT.

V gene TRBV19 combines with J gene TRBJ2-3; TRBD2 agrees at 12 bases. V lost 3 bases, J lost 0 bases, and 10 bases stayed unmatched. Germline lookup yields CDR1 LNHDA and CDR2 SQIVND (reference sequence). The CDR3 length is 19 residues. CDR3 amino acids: CASSMGASGRAGSTDTQYF. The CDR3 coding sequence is TGTGCCAGTAGTATGGGGGCTAGCGGGAGGGCCGGTAGCACAGATACGCAGTATTTT.

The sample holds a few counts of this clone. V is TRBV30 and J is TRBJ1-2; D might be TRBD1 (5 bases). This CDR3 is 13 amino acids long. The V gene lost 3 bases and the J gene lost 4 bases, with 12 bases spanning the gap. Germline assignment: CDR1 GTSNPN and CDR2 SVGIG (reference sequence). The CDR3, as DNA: TGTGCCTGGAGCCCAGGGCCCAGCTATGGCTACACCTTC. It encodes CAWSPGPSYGYTF.

The CDR3 DNA reads as TGTGCCAGCAGCCAAGCCGGGCGGCTAGCCCCTTTGGAGCAGTACTTC. Its translation is CASSQAGRLAPLEQYF. This chain joins TRBV4-2 and TRBJ2-7, with D possibly matching TRBD2 (5 bases). The CDR3 has 16 amino acids. V lost 1 base and J lost 7, with 20 bases in between. Germline V CDR1 and CDR2: LGHNA, YNFKEQ.

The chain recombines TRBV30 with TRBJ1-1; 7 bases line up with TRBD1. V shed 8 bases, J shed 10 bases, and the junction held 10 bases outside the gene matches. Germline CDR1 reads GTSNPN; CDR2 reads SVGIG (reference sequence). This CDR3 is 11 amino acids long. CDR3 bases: TGTGCCCGCTACAGGGGTGGATTAGCTTTCTTT. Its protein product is CARYRGGLAFF.

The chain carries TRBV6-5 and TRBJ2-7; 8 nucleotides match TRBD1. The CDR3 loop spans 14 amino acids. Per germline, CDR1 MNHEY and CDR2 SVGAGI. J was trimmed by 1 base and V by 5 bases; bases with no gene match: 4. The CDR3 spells CASSEDRVSYEQYF. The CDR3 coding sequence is TGTGCCAGCAGTGAGGACAGGGTATCCTACGAGCAGTACTTC.

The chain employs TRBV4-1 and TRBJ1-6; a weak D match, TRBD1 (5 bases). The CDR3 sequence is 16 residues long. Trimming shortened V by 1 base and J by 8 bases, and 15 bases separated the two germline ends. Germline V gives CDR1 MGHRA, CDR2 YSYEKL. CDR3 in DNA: TGCGCCAGCAGCCAAGGGGGGGGAGGCCTTTATTCACCCCTCCACTTT. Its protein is CASSQGGGGLYSPLHF.

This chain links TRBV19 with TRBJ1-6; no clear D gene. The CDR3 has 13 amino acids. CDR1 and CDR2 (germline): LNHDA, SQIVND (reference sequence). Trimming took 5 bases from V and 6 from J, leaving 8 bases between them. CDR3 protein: CASSQLSNSPLHF. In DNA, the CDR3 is TGTGCCAGTAGTCAGTTAAGTAATTCACCCCTCCACTTT.

The CDR3 coding sequence is TGCGCCAGCGCTGCCCCAGGGCTGGGTAACTATGGCTACACCTTC. Residues: CASAAPGLGNYGYTF. The chain carries TRBV5-1 and TRBJ1-2; a possible D gene is TRBD1 (5 bases). CDR3 length equals 15 residues. With 7 bases removed from V and 1 base from J, the gap between germline ends came to 17 bases. In germline, CDR1 is SGHRS, CDR2 YFSETQ.

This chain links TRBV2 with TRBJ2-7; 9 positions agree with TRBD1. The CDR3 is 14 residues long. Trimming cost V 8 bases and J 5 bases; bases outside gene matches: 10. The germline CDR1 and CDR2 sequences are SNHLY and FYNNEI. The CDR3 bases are TGTGCCAGCGGACTCCAACAGGGGGCTAACGAGCAGTACTTC. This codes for CASGLQQGANEQYF.

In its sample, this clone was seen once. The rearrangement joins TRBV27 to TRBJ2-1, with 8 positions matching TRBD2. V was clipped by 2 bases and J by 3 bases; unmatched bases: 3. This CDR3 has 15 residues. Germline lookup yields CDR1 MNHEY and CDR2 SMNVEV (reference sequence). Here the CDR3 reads CASSLSAGGYNEQFF. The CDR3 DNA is TGTGCCAGCAGTTTAAGTGCGGGAGGCTACAATGAGCAGTTCTTC.

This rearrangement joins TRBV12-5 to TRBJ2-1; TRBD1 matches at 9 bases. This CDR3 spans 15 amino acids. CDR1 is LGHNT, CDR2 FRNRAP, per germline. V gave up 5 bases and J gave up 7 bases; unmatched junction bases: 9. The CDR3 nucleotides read TGTGCTAGTGGTGGGGGACAGGGTAATTTGAATGAGCAGTTCTTC. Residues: CASGGGQGNLNEQFF.

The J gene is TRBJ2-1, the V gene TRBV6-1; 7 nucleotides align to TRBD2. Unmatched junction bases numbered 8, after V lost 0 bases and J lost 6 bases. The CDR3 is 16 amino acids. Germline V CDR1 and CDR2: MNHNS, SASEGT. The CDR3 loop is CASSEAGGSEVNEQFF. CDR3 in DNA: TGTGCCAGCAGTGAAGCGGGGGGGTCTGAGGTCAATGAGCAGTTCTTC.

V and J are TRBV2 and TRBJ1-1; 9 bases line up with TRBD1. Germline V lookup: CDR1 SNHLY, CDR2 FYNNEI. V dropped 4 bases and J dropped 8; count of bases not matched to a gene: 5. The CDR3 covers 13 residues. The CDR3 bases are TGTGCCAGCAGTGGCACAGGGGGCATGGAAGCTTTCTTT. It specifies CASSGTGGMEAFF. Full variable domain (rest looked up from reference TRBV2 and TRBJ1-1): EPEVTQTPSHQVTQMGQEVILRCVPISNHLYFYWYRQILGQKVEFLVSFYNNEISEKSEIFDDQFSVERPDGSNFTLKIRSTKLEDSAMYFCASSGTGGMEAFFGQGTRLTVV.

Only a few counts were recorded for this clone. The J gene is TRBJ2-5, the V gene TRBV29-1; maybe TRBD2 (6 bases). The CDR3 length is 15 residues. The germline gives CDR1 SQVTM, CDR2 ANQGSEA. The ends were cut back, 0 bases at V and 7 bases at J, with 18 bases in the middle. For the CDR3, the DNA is TGCAGCGTTGAAGAGGCCACTGTTCTGGGGGGGACCCAGTACTTC. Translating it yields CSVEEATVLGGTQYF.

The CDR3 coding sequence is TGCGCCAGCAGCTTGGGTGGGACAGGCACAGATACGCAGTATTTT. Protein product: CASSLGGTGTDTQYF. The chain carries TRBV5-1 and TRBJ2-3; 7 bases line up with TRBD1. The J segment lost 1 base and the V segment lost 0 bases, leaving 2 bases of the junction unmatched. Germline CDR1 and CDR2: SGHRS and YFSETQ. The length of the CDR3 is 15 residues. The full variable domain, in which reference TRBV5-1 and TRBJ2-3 provide the parts outside the CDR3, is KAGVTQTPRYLIKTRGQQVTLSCSPISGHRSVSWYQQTPGQGLQFLFEYFSETQRNKGNFPGRFSGRQFSNSRSEMNVSTLELGDSALYLCASSLGGTGTDTQYFGPGTRLTVL.

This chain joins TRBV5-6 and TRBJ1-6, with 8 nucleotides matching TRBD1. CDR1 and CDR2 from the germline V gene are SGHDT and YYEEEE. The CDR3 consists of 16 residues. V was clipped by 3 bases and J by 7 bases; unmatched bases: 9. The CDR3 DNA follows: TGTGCCAGCAGCTCCCTCAGGGGGCTGCGGAATTCACCCCTCCACTTT. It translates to CASSSLRGLRNSPLHF.

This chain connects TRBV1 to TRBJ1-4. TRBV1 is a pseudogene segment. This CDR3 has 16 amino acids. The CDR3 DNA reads TGCACCAGCAGCCACAGACGGAGAGCAACTAATGAAAAACTGTTTTTT. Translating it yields CTSSHRRRATNEKLFF.

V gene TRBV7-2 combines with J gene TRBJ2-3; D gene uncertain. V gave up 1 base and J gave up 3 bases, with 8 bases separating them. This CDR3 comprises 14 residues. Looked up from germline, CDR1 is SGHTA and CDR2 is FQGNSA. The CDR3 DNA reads TGTGCCAGCAGCTTAGGCGCCGAGACAGATACGCAGTATTTT. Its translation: CASSLGAETDTQYF.

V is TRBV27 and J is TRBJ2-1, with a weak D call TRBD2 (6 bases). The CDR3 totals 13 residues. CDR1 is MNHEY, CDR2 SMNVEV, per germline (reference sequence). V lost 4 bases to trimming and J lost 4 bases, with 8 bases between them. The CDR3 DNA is TGTGCCAGCAGTTCGACTAGATACAATGAGCAGTTCTTC. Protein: CASSSTRYNEQFF.

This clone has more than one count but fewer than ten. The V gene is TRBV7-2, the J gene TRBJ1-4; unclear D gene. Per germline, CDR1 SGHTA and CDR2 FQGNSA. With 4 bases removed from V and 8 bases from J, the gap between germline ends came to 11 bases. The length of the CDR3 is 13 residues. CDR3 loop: CASSSSRVEKLFF. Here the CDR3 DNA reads TGTGCCAGCAGCTCCAGTCGGGTGGAAAAACTGTTTTTT.

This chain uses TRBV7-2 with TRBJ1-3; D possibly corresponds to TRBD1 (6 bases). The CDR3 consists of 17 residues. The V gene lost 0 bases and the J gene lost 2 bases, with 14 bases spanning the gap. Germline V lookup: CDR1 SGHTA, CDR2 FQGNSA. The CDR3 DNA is TGTGCCAGCAGCTTAGCGGCGGGGGGCTCAGCTGGAAACACCATATATTTT. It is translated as CASSLAAGGSAGNTIYF.

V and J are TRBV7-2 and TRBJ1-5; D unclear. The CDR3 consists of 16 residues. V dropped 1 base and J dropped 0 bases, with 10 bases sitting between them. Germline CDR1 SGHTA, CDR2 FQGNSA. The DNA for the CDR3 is TGTGCCAGCAGCTTAGTTTGGGGAGCTAGCAATCAGCCCCAGCATTTT. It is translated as CASSLVWGASNQPQHF.

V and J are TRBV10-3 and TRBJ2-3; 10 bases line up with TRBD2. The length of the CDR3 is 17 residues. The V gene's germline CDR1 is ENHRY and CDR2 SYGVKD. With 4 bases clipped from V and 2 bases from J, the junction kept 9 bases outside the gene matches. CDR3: CAISGPWTSGYTDTQYF. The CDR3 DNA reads TGTGCCATCAGTGGTCCCTGGACTAGCGGTTACACAGATACGCAGTATTTT.

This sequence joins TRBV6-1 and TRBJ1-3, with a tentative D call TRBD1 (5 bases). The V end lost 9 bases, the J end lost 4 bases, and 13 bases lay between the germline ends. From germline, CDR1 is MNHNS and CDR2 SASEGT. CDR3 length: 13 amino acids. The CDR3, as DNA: TGTGCCAGTCAGGGCACCCCCGGAAACACCATATATTTT. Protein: CASQGTPGNTIYF.

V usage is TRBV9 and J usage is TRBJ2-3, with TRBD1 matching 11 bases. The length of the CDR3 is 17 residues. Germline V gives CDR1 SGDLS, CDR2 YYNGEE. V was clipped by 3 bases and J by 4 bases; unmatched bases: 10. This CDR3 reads CASSETGTGGSPDTQYF. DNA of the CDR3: TGTGCCAGCAGCGAAACCGGGACAGGGGGGTCTCCAGATACGCAGTATTTT.

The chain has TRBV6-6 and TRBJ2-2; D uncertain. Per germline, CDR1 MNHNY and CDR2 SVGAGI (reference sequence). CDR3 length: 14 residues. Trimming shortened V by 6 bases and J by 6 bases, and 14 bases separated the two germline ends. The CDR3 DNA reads TGTGCCAGCAGCCCGGAACTAAGGCCCGGGGAGCTGTTTTTT. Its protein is CASSPELRPGELFF.

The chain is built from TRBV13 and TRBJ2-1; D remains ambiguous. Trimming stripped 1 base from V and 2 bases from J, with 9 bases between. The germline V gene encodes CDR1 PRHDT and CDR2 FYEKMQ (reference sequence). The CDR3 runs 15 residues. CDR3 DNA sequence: TGTGCCAGCAGCTTAGCGTCTAGAACCTACAATGAGCAGTTCTTC. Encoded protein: CASSLASRTYNEQFF.

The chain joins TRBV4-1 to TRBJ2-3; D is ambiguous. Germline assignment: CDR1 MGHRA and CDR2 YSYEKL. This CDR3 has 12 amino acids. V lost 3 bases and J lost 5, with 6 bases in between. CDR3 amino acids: CASSQAIDTQYF. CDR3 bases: TGCGCCAGCAGCCAGGCCATAGATACGCAGTATTTT.

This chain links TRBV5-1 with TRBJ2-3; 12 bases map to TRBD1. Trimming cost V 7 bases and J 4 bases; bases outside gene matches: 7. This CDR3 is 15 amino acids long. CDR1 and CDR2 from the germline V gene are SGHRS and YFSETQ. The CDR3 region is CASLTGTGGPDTQYF. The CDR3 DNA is TGCGCCAGCTTAACCGGGACAGGGGGCCCAGATACGCAGTATTTT.